Listed below are T cell receptor beta chains from one sample, sequenced in a study of T-cell reconstitution after alpha-beta-depleted transplantation in children. TCRdb re-derived calls from the PCR reads in MiXCR, one entry per CDR3 protein. The profile covers 490,000 or so distinct CDR3 sequences, with around an eighth appearing a single time and under 7% taken by the ten largest. This specimen consisted of PBMCs from the stem cell graft donor, obtained from the stem cell graft. The receptors originated from a human donor who donated a stem cell graft to a child with combined immunodeficiency. CDR3s leave out the opening cysteine and the closing phenylalanine or tryptophan. Each record gives: clone size, V gene, CDR3 length, J gene, CDR3 protein. Clone size is stated in some rows and not others, as once, few, many or a class when expanded.

few	TRBV11-2	15	TRBJ2-1	ASSLVGANLRINEQF
.	TRBV4-3	12	TRBJ2-7	ASSHELSGGEQY
.	TRBV3-1	13	TRBJ2-7	ASSRGAESSYEQY
.	TRBV12-3/TRBV12-4	15	TRBJ2-3	ASSEFTLAAQGDTQY
.	TRBV9	14	TRBJ2-1	ASSIGSGGASNEQF
many	TRBV12-3/TRBV12-4	12	TRBJ2-4	ASTTTGEVNIQY
.	TRBV12-3/TRBV12-4	12	TRBJ1-3	ASSFRAGADTIY
.	TRBV24-1	13	TRBJ1-5	ATSDSGTGNQPQH
few	TRBV12-5	13	TRBJ2-7	ASGPGTSGTYEQY
many	TRBV20-1	10	TRBJ2-1	SARSRYNEQF
few	TRBV9	11	TRBJ1-6	ASSVGGQSPLH
.	TRBV13	13	TRBJ1-1	ASSLDREMNTEAF
many	TRBV4-3	14	TRBJ2-2	ASSQESGTGAGELF
few	TRBV5-1	14	TRBJ2-1	ASSSTLAGVPNEQF
many	TRBV20-1	13	TRBJ2-7	SARRWPHQSYEQY
many	TRBV4-3	12	TRBJ2-7	ASSQDSGTYEQY
few	TRBV6-2/TRBV6-3	12	TRBJ2-7	ASSFSQGPYEQY
many	TRBV20-1	12	TRBJ2-1	SARVADRTREQF
many	TRBV15	14	TRBJ2-7	ATSRGTTGHSYEQY
many	TRBV20-1	14	TRBJ2-7	SARDVLAGGLYEQY
.	TRBV4-3	11	TRBJ2-7	ASSHSRSYEQY
many	TRBV13	13	TRBJ1-1	ASSLGDRVNTEAF
many	TRBV5-5	11	TRBJ2-1	ASSGTEYNEQF
few	TRBV29-1	12	TRBJ2-2	SVDKGIDTGELF
.	TRBV15	9	TRBJ2-5	APGGGETQY
.	TRBV6-4	10	TRBJ2-1	ASSDRVGEQF
.	TRBV7-9	13	TRBJ2-2	ASRPWTGYTGELF
few	TRBV29-1	12	TRBJ2-5	SVGGGRAQETQY
.	TRBV6-2/TRBV6-3	11	TRBJ2-7	ASSTHVLYEQY
.	TRBV21-1	15	TRBJ1-5	ASSLKGDRQRDQPQH
.	TRBV5-1	13	TRBJ1-1	ASSLISVMNTEAF
few	TRBV7-8	13	TRBJ2-1	ASSPRSRTYNEQF
few	TRBV6-2/TRBV6-3	14	TRBJ2-7	ASRKTGSVRIYEQY
.	TRBV18	14	TRBJ2-1	ASSPRPRGWDNEQF
.	TRBV7-2	13	TRBJ1-6	ASSLDPASNSPLH
few	TRBV29-1	11	TRBJ2-7	SVGGTGLYEQY
few	TRBV9	13	TRBJ1-1	ASSVVGVMNVEAF
.	TRBV6-1	13	TRBJ2-1	ASSPRQGAYNEQF
.	TRBV20-1	10	TRBJ2-5	SGTGPRETQY
.	TRBV12-3/TRBV12-4	12	TRBJ2-7	ASSTRAGFYEQY